Listed below are T cell receptor beta chains from one sample, sequenced in a study of cytomegalovirus exposure and HLA in healthy donors. Here immunoSEQ multiplex PCR was the method, and the copy in TCRdb shows in-frame clones only, minus some. Of around 49,000 clones listed, roughly 94% are singletons. Sequencing input: PBMCs. All receptors come from a woman between 18 and 30 years old in good health and CMV-seropositive. The CDR3 runs from the conserved cysteine through the conserved F or W. Fields, in order: J gene, V gene, CDR3 length, clone size, D gene, CDR3 DNA, CDR3 protein. D genes are given only for firm matches. Part of the rows lack a size; the others show once, few, many or a class for expanded clones.

TRBJ2-7 TRBV6-5 12 few NA TGTGCCAGCAGTTACTCGTCAGGGGAGCAGTACTTC CASSYSSGEQYF
TRBJ2-1 TRBV7-3 15 NA NA TGTGCCAGCAGCTTCCAGGGACAATCCTACAATGAGCAGTTCTTC CASSFQGQSYNEQFF
TRBJ1-2 TRBV27 15 NA NA TGTGCCAGCAGTTTTAATGTCGGACTAGGCTATGGCTACACCTTC CASSFNVGLGYGYTF
TRBJ2-2 TRBV4-2 16 NA TRBD2 TGTGCCAGCAGCCAAGTCGCCGGGACTACTACCGGGGAGCTGTTTTTT CASSQVAGTTTGELFF
TRBJ2-3 TRBV10-1 17 NA NA TGCGCCAGCAGTGAGTCAGGAGGGGCAGGGGGGCTGGATACGCAGTATTTT CASSESGGAGGLDTQYF
TRBJ1-1 TRBV7-3 15 once NA TGTGCCAGCAGCTCCCTCTCGAGGCTGAACACTGAAGCTTTCTTT CASSSLSRLNTEAFF
TRBJ2-1 TRBV6-5 14 NA TRBD2 TGTGCCAGCAGTTCTAGCGGGGAGAACAATGAGCAGTTCTTC CASSSSGENNEQFF
TRBJ1-1 TRBV11-3 16 NA TRBD1 TGTGCCAGCAGCTTGGAACCGGGACAGGGTTACATTGAAGCTTTCTTT CASSLEPGQGYIEAFF
TRBJ2-7 TRBV6-9 20 NA TRBD2 TGTGCCAGCAGTTATTTCCCCCCGCCGACTATACCAGCGGGGTACTACGAGCAGTACTTC CASSYFPPPTIPAGYYEQYF
TRBJ1-2 TRBV2 14 NA NA TGTGCCAGCAGTGTCATTACAGGTTCCTATGGCTACACCTTC CASSVITGSYGYTF
TRBJ1-6 TRBV7-2 14 NA TRBD1 TGTGCCACCCTCCGACAGGGTGATAATTCACCCCTCCACTTT CATLRQGDNSPLHF
TRBJ2-1 TRBV4-2 18 once TRBD2 TGTGCCAGCAGCCAAACCGGACTAGCCAAGATCTCCTACAATGAGCAGTTCTTC CASSQTGLAKISYNEQFF
TRBJ2-7 TRBV4-1 14 NA NA TGCGCCAGCAGCCAAGAGGGCATCTCCTACGAGCAGTACTTC CASSQEGISYEQYF
TRBJ2-3 TRBV6-4 15 NA TRBD2 TGTGCCAGCAGTGAGGACACTAGCGGCACAGATACGCAGTATTTT CASSEDTSGTDTQYF
TRBJ2-1 TRBV29-1 14 once TRBD2 TGCAGCGTTGAAGGGTGGGAGGGCCCGAATGAGCAGTTCTTC CSVEGWEGPNEQFF
TRBJ2-5 TRBV10-2 15 NA NA TGCGCCAGCAGGGTGGGTTCCGCGGTTGGTGAGACCCAGTACTTC CASRVGSAVGETQYF
TRBJ2-1 TRBV11-2 16 NA TRBD2 TGTGCCAGCAGCCGCGAGACTAGCGGGAATTACAATGAGCAGTTCTTC CASSRETSGNYNEQFF
TRBJ2-5 TRBV5-4 17 NA TRBD2 TGTGCCAGCAGTCGGACTAGCGGGACCACCCGACAAGAGACCCAGTACTTC CASSRTSGTTRQETQYF
TRBJ1-4 TRBV15 15 NA TRBD1 TGTGCCACCAGCAGAGAGAGACAGGGTAATGAAAAACTGTTTTTT CATSRERQGNEKLFF
TRBJ2-3 TRBV27 14 NA TRBD1 TGTGCCAGCAGTTGGGGACAGTGGGGGGATACGCAGTATTTT CASSWGQWGDTQYF
TRBJ2-1 TRBV6-4 15 NA TRBD2 TGTGCCAGCAGTTTACTAGCGGGAGGGCCCTATGAGCAGTTCTTC CASSLLAGGPYEQFF
TRBJ1-2 TRBV19 14 NA NA TGTGCCAGTAGTAGTACCGGGATTTACTATGGCTACACCTTC CASSSTGIYYGYTF
TRBJ2-1 TRBV5-8 18 once TRBD2 TGTGCCAGCAGCTCCACCGGGACTAGCGGGCTTAACTACAATGAGCAGTTCTTC CASSSTGTSGLNYNEQFF
TRBJ1-2 TRBV4-1 17 NA NA TGCGCCAGCAGCCTTGACCATTTAGGGCAGGGGCGAGATGGCTACACCTTC CASSLDHLGQGRDGYTF
TRBJ1-2 TRBV5-4 13 once NA TGTGCCAGCAGCTTGGATGAGAACTATGGCTACACCTTC CASSLDENYGYTF
TRBJ2-5 TRBV27 12 NA NA TGTGCCAGCAGTTCCCTCCAAGAGACCCAGTACTTC CASSSLQETQYF
TRBJ2-7 TRBV28 16 NA NA TGTGCCAGCAGTTCCCCGGCGCGGTACCGCGACTACGAGCAGTACTTC CASSSPARYRDYEQYF
TRBJ1-1 TRBV9 14 NA NA TGTGCCAGCAGCAGCGTCCTGGGGAACACTGAAGCTTTCTTT CASSSVLGNTEAFF
TRBJ2-1 TRBV19 15 NA TRBD1 TGTGCCAGTAGGGCCGCCGGGACAGGGTACAATGAGCAGTTCTTC CASRAAGTGYNEQFF
TRBJ2-7 TRBV28 12 NA TRBD1 TGTGCCAGCGAGACAGGGTCCTACGAGCAGTACTTC CASETGSYEQYF
TRBJ2-1 TRBV7-3 14 NA TRBD2 TGTGCCAGCAGCTTTAGCGGGAGGTCGAATGAGCAGTTCTTC CASSFSGRSNEQFF
TRBJ2-3 TRBV2 15 NA NA TGTGCCAGCAGTGACGGCCGCGGGGGCACAGATACGCAGTATTTT CASSDGRGGTDTQYF
TRBJ2-3 TRBV5-1 14 NA NA TGCGCCAGCAGCTTGGAGCAGGAATCAGATACGCAGTATTTT CASSLEQESDTQYF
TRBJ1-2 TRBV19 14 NA NA TGTGCCAGTAGTATTGGTACAGGGAACTATGGCTACACCTTC CASSIGTGNYGYTF
TRBJ2-1 TRBV4-1 16 NA TRBD2 TGCGCCAGCACCGGACTAGCGGGGGACCCCTACAATGAGCAGTTCTTC CASTGLAGDPYNEQFF
TRBJ2-7 TRBV28 14 NA NA TGTGCCAGCAGTTTACGTGGGAGAAGTGACGAGCAGTACTTC CASSLRGRSDEQYF
TRBJ2-7 TRBV28 13 NA NA TGTGCCAGCAGTTTAGATGGGCCTTACGAGCAGTACTTC CASSLDGPYEQYF
TRBJ2-3 TRBV7-2 14 NA TRBD2 TGTGCCAGCAGCTTAACGGGAGGTACAGATACGCAGTATTTT CASSLTGGTDTQYF
TRBJ1-2 TRBV30 16 NA TRBD1 TGTGCCTGGAGTGTAACAGGGGCTTGGGGGAACTATGGCTACACCTTC CAWSVTGAWGNYGYTF
TRBJ1-2 TRBV7-2 14 NA NA TGTGCCAGCAGCTTAGCGCAGGGAACGGGTGGCTACACCTTC CASSLAQGTGGYTF
TRBJ1-3 TRBV10-2 13 NA NA TGCGCCAGCATGGGCAGGGCTGGAAACACCATATATTTT CASMGRAGNTIYF
TRBJ2-5 TRBV27 15 NA TRBD2 TGTGCCAGCAGTTTATGGCGGGAGGGAGGGGGGACCCAGTACTTC CASSLWREGGGTQYF
TRBJ2-1 TRBV19 15 NA TRBD2 TGTGCCAGTAGTAATCGACTAGCGGGGGGCAATGAGCAGTTCTTC CASSNRLAGGNEQFF
TRBJ2-7 TRBV28 19 NA TRBD2 TGTGCCAGCAGTTTGGCGGCTAGTTCGGGACTAGCGAGAGGGCTCGAGCAGTACTTC CASSLAASSGLARGLEQYF
TRBJ2-2 TRBV10-3 15 NA NA TGTGCCATCAGCCCGGGACTCTTGAACACCGGGGAGCTGTTTTTT CAISPGLLNTGELFF
TRBJ1-4 TRBV7-9 16 NA NA TGTGCCAGCAGCTCGCCAGGAGGGACGGGTAATGAAAAACTGTTTTTT CASSSPGGTGNEKLFF
TRBJ1-2 TRBV2 16 NA NA TGTGCCAGCAGTCAAGAAACAGGTCCTGGTTTCTATGGCTACACCTTC CASSQETGPGFYGYTF
TRBJ2-7 TRBV4-2 14 NA TRBD1 TGTGCCAGCAGCCACCAGACAGGGGAATACGAGCAGTACTTC CASSHQTGEYEQYF
TRBJ2-6 TRBV4-1 16 NA NA TGCGCCAGCAGCAAAAGCCTGGTCGCTGGGGCCAACGTCCTGACTTTC CASSKSLVAGANVLTF
TRBJ1-6 TRBV19 16 NA NA TGTGCCAGTAGTTACTTCGGACACGATTATAATTCACCCCTCCACTTT CASSYFGHDYNSPLHF
TRBJ1-5 TRBV28 14 once NA TGTGCCAGCAGATACCACGGGAACAATCAGCCCCAGCATTTT CASRYHGNNQPQHF
TRBJ2-7 TRBV7-2 14 NA TRBD1 TGTGCCAGCAGCCCCAGGACAGGGACCTACGAGCAGTACTTC CASSPRTGTYEQYF
TRBJ2-1 TRBV27 16 NA TRBD2 TGTGCCAGCAATTTTGAGGAGAGCGGGAGAGGCGATGAGCAGTTCTTC CASNFEESGRGDEQFF
TRBJ2-5 TRBV7-9 14 NA TRBD1 TGTGCCAGCAGCGCAACAGGGGTAGGGGAGACCCAGTACTTC CASSATGVGETQYF
TRBJ1-4 TRBV28 15 NA NA TGTGCCAGCAGTTCGGAGGAGGGCGTAAGGGAAAAACTGTTTTTT CASSSEEGVREKLFF
TRBJ2-2 TRBV12-2 16 few NA TGTGCAAGTCGCTTAGAAAGGGGGCGTGTAACCGGGGAGCTGTTTTTT CASRLERGRVTGELFF
TRBJ2-5 TRBV6-5 15 once TRBD1 TGTGCCAGCAGCCTCCGGAGACAGGGGGGGGAGACCCAGTACTTC CASSLRRQGGETQYF
TRBJ2-2 TRBV7-2 14 NA NA TGTGCCAGCAGCTTAGCGGGGGGCACCGGGGAGCTGTTTTTT CASSLAGGTGELFF
TRBJ2-7 TRBV11-2 18 NA TRBD1 TGTGCCAGCAGCTTCGGGGGACAGGGGGTTCCTTTACGCCACGAGCAGTACTTC CASSFGGQGVPLRHEQYF